Listed below are T cell receptor beta chains from one sample, sequenced in a study of OX40 agonist ivuxolimab in advanced cancers. Some clones are missing from TCRdb's copy, which holds only in-frame ones; the method was immunoSEQ multiplex PCR. The sample contains roughly 70,000 clones, approximately 83% of which appear only once. Sequenced material: CD4+ or CD8+ T cells sorted from blood, taken in a trial of the OX40 agonist ivuxolimab. The receptors were sampled from an adult with an advanced solid tumor such as melanoma, head and neck, liver or kidney cancer. CDR3s include the opening cysteine and the closing phenylalanine or tryptophan. Fields, in order: J gene, D gene, clone size, V gene, CDR3 DNA, CDR3 protein. The D gene is left open where the match is weak. Expanded clones get a size class; other rows say once, few or many, or leave the size out.

j_call: TRBJ2-7
d_call: .
clone_size: .
v_call: TRBV6-1
cdr3_nt: TGTGCCAGCAGTGTTATCAGGGCCTACGAGCAGTACTTC
cdr3_aa: CASSVIRAYEQYF

j_call: TRBJ2-7
d_call: TRBD1
clone_size: .
v_call: TRBV5-1
cdr3_nt: TGCGCCAGCACCCGTCAGCCAGGACAGGGCTCCTACGAGCAGTACTTC
cdr3_aa: CASTRQPGQGSYEQYF

j_call: TRBJ1-1
d_call: .
clone_size: .
v_call: TRBV7-2
cdr3_nt: TGTGCCAGCAGCTTAGATTCAGGGCTCGAGGCTTTCTTT
cdr3_aa: CASSLDSGLEAFF

j_call: TRBJ2-1
d_call: TRBD1
clone_size: once
v_call: TRBV18
cdr3_nt: TGTGCCAGCTCACCACCGTTTGGCATCGGACAGGGGTATGAGCAGTTCTTC
cdr3_aa: CASSPPFGIGQGYEQFF

j_call: TRBJ2-7
d_call: TRBD1
clone_size: .
v_call: TRBV29-1
cdr3_nt: TGCAGCGTCCAGGGACAGTCCTACGAGCAGTACTTC
cdr3_aa: CSVQGQSYEQYF

j_call: TRBJ1-5
d_call: TRBD1
clone_size: once
v_call: TRBV5-1
cdr3_nt: TGCGCCAGCAGCTTATGGGACAGCTACAATCAGCCCCAGCATTTT
cdr3_aa: CASSLWDSYNQPQHF

j_call: TRBJ1-2
d_call: .
clone_size: .
v_call: TRBV7-2
cdr3_nt: TGTGCCAGCAGCTTAGCGACGGCGTCTGGCTACACCTTC
cdr3_aa: CASSLATASGYTF

j_call: TRBJ1-1
d_call: .
clone_size: .
v_call: TRBV15
cdr3_nt: TGTGCCACCAGCGAAGGCGGAAGAAACACTGAAGCTTTCTTT
cdr3_aa: CATSEGGRNTEAFF

j_call: TRBJ2-4
d_call: .
clone_size: .
v_call: TRBV29-1
cdr3_nt: TGCAGCGTTGAAGGGAGTGCCAAAAACATTCAGTACTTC
cdr3_aa: CSVEGSAKNIQYF

j_call: TRBJ1-1
d_call: .
clone_size: .
v_call: TRBV6-1
cdr3_nt: TGTGCCAGCAGTGAACCAACAGGGTACACTGAAGCTTTCTTT
cdr3_aa: CASSEPTGYTEAFF

j_call: TRBJ2-1
d_call: .
clone_size: .
v_call: TRBV5-4
cdr3_nt: TGTGCCAGCGGGGGCCTAAAGGGTGAGCAGTTCTTC
cdr3_aa: CASGGLKGEQFF

j_call: TRBJ1-2
d_call: .
clone_size: .
v_call: TRBV6-1
cdr3_nt: TGTGCCAGCAGTGAAAATGGGGGGACCTATGGCTACACCTTC
cdr3_aa: CASSENGGTYGYTF

j_call: TRBJ1-4
d_call: TRBD1
clone_size: .
v_call: TRBV9
cdr3_nt: TGTGCCAGCAGCTTCCAGACAGGGGGCTTTGAAAAACTGTTTTTT
cdr3_aa: CASSFQTGGFEKLFF

j_call: TRBJ2-3
d_call: .
clone_size: .
v_call: TRBV7-9
cdr3_nt: TGTGCCAGCAGCTTAGTCGCCGGCCCCACAGATACGCAGTATTTT
cdr3_aa: CASSLVAGPTDTQYF

j_call: TRBJ1-5
d_call: TRBD1
clone_size: .
v_call: TRBV18
cdr3_nt: TGTGCCAGCTCATCCGACAGGGGGGAGCCCCAGCATTTT
cdr3_aa: CASSSDRGEPQHF

j_call: TRBJ2-2
d_call: .
clone_size: .
v_call: TRBV19
cdr3_nt: TGTGCCAGTACCACCCCCCCACCTGATCGGAACACCGGGGAGCTGTTTTTT
cdr3_aa: CASTTPPPDRNTGELFF

j_call: TRBJ2-2
d_call: .
clone_size: .
v_call: TRBV19
cdr3_nt: TGTGCCAGTAGGGAGGGGGGGAGCACCGAGGAGCTGTTTTTT
cdr3_aa: CASREGGSTEELFF

j_call: TRBJ2-7
d_call: .
clone_size: .
v_call: TRBV4-1
cdr3_nt: TGCGCCAGCAGCCAAGATACATGGCAGGGGAGGTACGAGCAGTACTTC
cdr3_aa: CASSQDTWQGRYEQYF

j_call: TRBJ2-7
d_call: .
clone_size: .
v_call: TRBV5-6
cdr3_nt: TGTGCCAGCAGCTTGGGGGGCTACGAGCAGTACTTC
cdr3_aa: CASSLGGYEQYF

j_call: TRBJ1-2
d_call: .
clone_size: .
v_call: TRBV5-4
cdr3_nt: TGTGCCAGCCAGACAGTAGGGGTACTAGATGGCTACACCTTC
cdr3_aa: CASQTVGVLDGYTF

j_call: TRBJ2-5
d_call: .
clone_size: .
v_call: TRBV7-2
cdr3_nt: TGTGCCAGCAGCTTAGAGTTGGCCCGCTGGGAGACCCAGTACTTC
cdr3_aa: CASSLELARWETQYF

j_call: TRBJ2-7
d_call: TRBD2
clone_size: .
v_call: TRBV6-8
cdr3_nt: TGTGCCAGCAGAAGAGCGGGAGAGGGCCACGAGCAGTACTTC
cdr3_aa: CASRRAGEGHEQYF

j_call: TRBJ2-2
d_call: .
clone_size: .
v_call: TRBV11-3
cdr3_nt: TGTGCCAGCAGCTTAGATCGCGGCGGGGAGCTGTTTTTT
cdr3_aa: CASSLDRGGELFF

j_call: TRBJ1-4
d_call: TRBD1
clone_size: few
v_call: TRBV4-2
cdr3_nt: TGTGCCAGCAGCCAAGATCCGGGACAGGGGTATGAAAAACTGTTTTTT
cdr3_aa: CASSQDPGQGYEKLFF

j_call: TRBJ1-6
d_call: TRBD1
clone_size: .
v_call: TRBV5-4
cdr3_nt: TGTGCCAGCAGCTCGGGACAGGCGAGCTCCTATAATTCACCCCTCCACTTT
cdr3_aa: CASSSGQASSYNSPLHF

j_call: TRBJ2-5
d_call: TRBD2
clone_size: .
v_call: TRBV30
cdr3_nt: TGTGCCTGGAGTGTAGGTACACGGACTAGCCCCAAGGAGACCCAGTACTTC
cdr3_aa: CAWSVGTRTSPKETQYF

j_call: TRBJ1-2
d_call: .
clone_size: .
v_call: TRBV5-6
cdr3_nt: TGTGCCAGCAGACCCGCCCTAGCTAACTATGGCTACACCTTC
cdr3_aa: CASRPALANYGYTF

j_call: TRBJ1-5
d_call: TRBD1
clone_size: .
v_call: TRBV7-2
cdr3_nt: TGTGCCAGCAGCTTGGCTCGACAGGGAAGCAGCAATCAGCCCCAGCATTTT
cdr3_aa: CASSLARQGSSNQPQHF

j_call: TRBJ1-3
d_call: .
clone_size: .
v_call: TRBV4-1
cdr3_nt: TGCGCCAGCAGCCAAACGACACTAAGCTCTGGAAACACCATATATTTT
cdr3_aa: CASSQTTLSSGNTIYF

j_call: TRBJ1-1
d_call: .
clone_size: once
v_call: TRBV29-1
cdr3_nt: TGCAGCGGTTCAGGATTGGGCACTGAAGCTTTCTTT
cdr3_aa: CSGSGLGTEAFF

j_call: TRBJ2-3
d_call: TRBD1
clone_size: once
v_call: TRBV5-1
cdr3_nt: TGCGCCAGCACAGGGGGCCAGGGAGATACGCAGTATTTT
cdr3_aa: CASTGGQGDTQYF